The source of this TCR beta chain is a study of breast tumors, draining lymph nodes, adjacent tissues. Concerning this clonotype: Its matching antigen is unknown. One end of the junction varies from germline; a read error may be responsible.

Samples came from axillary lymph nodes draining the breast cancer. This CDR3 has 13 amino acids. In germline, CDR1 is DFQATT, CDR2 SNEGSKA (reference sequence). TCRdb reprocessed the multiplex PCR reads via MiXCR and lists one record per CDR3 protein. The sample records roughly 220,000 distinct CDR3 sequences, 30% to 35% being singletons. Whole-study results and caveats: Tumor TCR diversity was below lymph nodes but above nontumor tissue. Compared with basal-like, luminal-like tumors shared significantly more repertoire with nontumor tissue. That most tumor T cells come from lymph nodes remained unproven.

The sample taken for sequencing was axillary lymph node tissue. The TCR sequence derives from a female donor with breast cancer. Some clones in this sample may be carry-over from other donors' samples. The V and J genes are TRBV20-1 and TRBJ1-1; TRBD1 might be the D (5 bases). The CDR3 DNA reads TGCAGTGCTAGGTCGCGGGGGGGTACTGACGCTTTCTTT. It translates to CSARSRGGTDAFF.